Listed here are 11 T cell receptor beta chains from one sample, sequenced in a study of control samples from healthy donors and cancer patients. The protocol was immunoSEQ multiplex PCR, while the TCRdb copy is restricted to in-frame clones and leaves out a portion. The data contain approximately 84,000 clones, roughly nine tenths of them seen just once; the ten biggest clones take up approximately 14%. Sample: blood. The receptors stem from a man aged 30 to 45 in good health.

The chain has TRBV18 and TRBJ2-1; tentatively, D is TRBD2 (5 bases). Looked up from germline, CDR1 is KGHSH and CDR2 is LQKENI. The CDR3 totals 15 residues. Trimming removed 6 bases at V and 0 bases at J, with 12 bases between. Written as DNA, the CDR3 is TGTGCCAGCTCTCAACTCCGGGACTCCTACAATGAGCAGTTCTTC. Amino acids: CASSQLRDSYNEQFF. Drawing the rest from reference TRBV18 and TRBJ2-1, the complete variable domain is NAGVMQNPRHLVRRRGQEARLRCSPMKGHSHVYWYRQLPEEGLKFMVYLQKENIIDESGMPKERFSAEFPKEGPSILRIQQVVRGDSAAYFCASSQLRDSYNEQFFGPGTRLTVL.

J is TRBJ2-1 and V is TRBV7-8, with 8 bases identical to TRBD2. Germline CDR1 SGHVS, CDR2 FQNEAQ. V trimming: 2 bases; J trimming: 7 bases; junction bases outside the gene matches: 10. The CDR3 is made up of 16 amino acids. The CDR3 region is CASSLINGGAGNEQFF. The CDR3 DNA reads TGTGCCAGCAGCTTAATCAACGGGGGGGCCGGGAATGAGCAGTTCTTC.

The J gene is TRBJ2-3, the V gene TRBV4-1; the match to TRBD2 covers 7 bases. Germline V gene data show CDR1 as MGHRA and CDR2 as YSYEKL. The CDR3 contains 18 residues. The trim removed 3 bases at V and 0 bases at J, leaving 12 bases unmatched. In DNA form, the CDR3 reads TGCGCCAGCAGCCACAGATACCGGGACTATACTAGCACAGATACGCAGTATTTT. It codes for CASSHRYRDYTSTDTQYF.

The chain joins TRBV4-3 to TRBJ2-6, with 10 positions matching TRBD2. This CDR3 has 18 amino acids. The ends lost 2 bases at V and 5 bases at J; junction bases unmatched: 9. The V gene's germline CDR1 is LGHNA and CDR2 YSLEER. The CDR3 region has the DNA TGCGCCAGCAGCCAACAAAGCGGGGGGGCCGGACGGGCCAACGTCCTGACTTTC. This codes for CASSQQSGGAGRANVLTF.

This chain joins TRBV30 and TRBJ1-1; no clear D gene. The germline gives CDR1 GTSNPN, CDR2 SVGIG (reference sequence). The CDR3 extends over 14 amino acids. The V gene lost 2 bases and the J gene lost 2 bases, with 12 bases spanning the gap. CDR3 nucleotides: TGTGCCTGGAGTAGGGAGTTTCCTAACACTGAAGCTTTCTTT. This encodes CAWSREFPNTEAFF.

The CDR3 loop reads CASSVFPGARGNTGELFF. The CDR3 bases are TGTGCCAGCAGCGTATTCCCCGGGGCTCGAGGTAACACCGGGGAGCTGTTTTTT. The V gene is TRBV9, the J gene TRBJ2-2; D possibly uses TRBD1 or TRBD2 (5 bases each). The V end lost 1 base, the J end lost 2 bases, and 18 bases lay between the germline ends. This CDR3 spans 18 amino acids. Germline assignment: CDR1 SGDLS and CDR2 YYNGEE. The variable domain in full, with the rest retrieved from reference TRBV9 and TRBJ2-2, is DSGVTQTPKHLITATGQRVTLRCSPRSGDLSVYWYQQSLDQGLQFLIQYYNGEERAKGNILERFSAQQFPDLHSELNLSSLELGDSALYFCASSVFPGARGNTGELFFGEGSRLTVL.

The chain links TRBV5-6 to TRBJ1-2; a possible D gene is TRBD1 (5 bases). V gave up 7 bases and J gave up 0 bases, with 16 bases separating them. Germline V lookup: CDR1 SGHDT, CDR2 YYEEEE. This CDR3 is 15 amino acids long. CDR3 amino acids: CASGADSQANYGYTF. The CDR3 DNA sequence: TGTGCCAGCGGAGCAGACAGCCAAGCTAACTATGGCTACACCTTC.

CDR3 nucleotides: TGTGCCAGCAGCTTAGGGGCCACGGGCGGGGGGCAAGAGACCCAGTACTTC. Residues: CASSLGATGGGQETQYF. The V call is TRBV7-7, the J call TRBJ2-5, with 8 positions matching TRBD2. The trim removed 1 base at V and 2 bases at J, leaving 9 bases unmatched. CDR1 SSHAT and CDR2 FNYEAQ come from the germline V gene (reference sequence). There are 17 residues in the CDR3.

This rearrangement joins TRBV27 to TRBJ2-5; a possible D gene is TRBD2 (5 bases). The V gene lost 5 bases and the J gene lost 1 base, with 14 bases spanning the gap. Germline V gene sequence: CDR1 MNHEY, CDR2 SMNVEV (reference sequence). The length of the CDR3 is 15 residues. DNA of the CDR3: TGTGCCAGCAGTCCCCGACGGGGTACCCAAGAGACCCAGTACTTC. Its translation is CASSPRRGTQETQYF.

DNA of the CDR3: TGTGCCAGCAGCCAAGTGGACAAAGTGAACACTGAAGCTTTCTTT. Its translation: CASSQVDKVNTEAFF. V is TRBV4-2 and J is TRBJ1-1, with D tentatively TRBD1 (5 bases). The germline gives CDR1 LGHNA, CDR2 YNFKEQ. The CDR3 spans 15 residues. V gave up 1 base and J gave up 0 bases, with 9 bases separating them.

The V call is TRBV30, the J call TRBJ2-3, with D hard to call. Trimming shortened V by 2 bases and J by 5 bases, and 8 bases separated the two germline ends. This CDR3 spans 12 amino acids. The germline gives CDR1 GTSNPN, CDR2 SVGIG (reference sequence). CDR3: CAWSSRRDTQYF. The CDR3 DNA reads as TGTGCCTGGAGTTCCCGGAGAGATACGCAGTATTTT.